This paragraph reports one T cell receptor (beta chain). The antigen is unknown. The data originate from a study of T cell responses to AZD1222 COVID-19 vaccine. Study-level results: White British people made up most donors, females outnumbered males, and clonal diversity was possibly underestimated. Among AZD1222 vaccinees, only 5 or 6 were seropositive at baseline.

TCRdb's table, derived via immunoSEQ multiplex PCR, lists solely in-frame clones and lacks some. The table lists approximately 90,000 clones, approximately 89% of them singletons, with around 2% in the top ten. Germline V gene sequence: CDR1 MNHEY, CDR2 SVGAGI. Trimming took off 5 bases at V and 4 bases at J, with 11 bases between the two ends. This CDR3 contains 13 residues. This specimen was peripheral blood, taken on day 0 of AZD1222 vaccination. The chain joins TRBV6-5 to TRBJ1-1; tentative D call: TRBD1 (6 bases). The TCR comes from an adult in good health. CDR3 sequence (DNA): TGTGCCAGCAGTCCTACAGGGACCACTGAAGCTTTCTTT. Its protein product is CASSPTGTTEAFF.